The 9 T cell receptor beta chains below come from one sample, sequenced in a study of shared clonotypes between healthy human individuals. Generated by immunoSEQ multiplex PCR, the TCRdb table keeps only in-frame clones and is missing some. The sample includes hundreds of thousands of clones, roughly 70% of them seen just once. The specimen was memory CD4+ T cells sorted from blood. Subset noted: CD45RA-negative fraction. The receptors here all came from a woman in her twenties or thirties in good health.

The V call is TRBV2, the J call TRBJ2-5; D perhaps matches TRBD2 (7 bases). Trimming left V 11 bases short and J 3 bases short, with 19 bases between. Germline V gene data show CDR1 as SNHLY and CDR2 as FYNNEI. The CDR3 consists of 14 residues. As DNA, the CDR3 is TGTGCCCGAGGGGGGGGGTCGAGGGAAGAGACCCAGTACTTC. The encoded protein is CARGGGSREETQYF.

The genes are TRBV4-2 and TRBJ2-7; TRBD2 matches at 7 bases. The germline V gene has CDR1 LGHNA and CDR2 YNFKEQ. The ends lost 1 base at V and 5 bases at J; junction bases unmatched: 14. The CDR3 length is 17 residues. CDR3 in amino acids: CASSQVSRLAVFNEQYF. Here the CDR3 DNA reads TGTGCCAGCAGCCAAGTTTCTAGACTAGCCGTTTTCAACGAGCAGTACTTC.

The V gene is TRBV15, the J gene TRBJ2-2; D gene uncertain. Germline V CDR1 and CDR2: LNHNV, YYDKDF (reference sequence). With 1 base removed from V and 3 bases from J, the gap between germline ends came to 15 bases. The CDR3 sequence is 17 residues long. The CDR3 DNA sequence: TGTGCCACCAGCAGAGGGTTATGGCAAACCGACACCGGGGAGCTGTTTTTT. Its translation is CATSRGLWQTDTGELFF.

Comments on this clone: This same CDR3 is encoded by further DNA sequences in the sample. The chain recombines TRBV19 with TRBJ2-7; no clear D. Per the germline V gene, CDR1 is LNHDA and CDR2 is SQIVND (reference sequence). Trimming left V 1 base short and J 3 bases short, with 1 base between. This CDR3 region has 11 residues. The CDR3, as DNA: TGTGCCAGTAGTATAGGCTACGAGCAGTACTTC. Its translation is CASSIGYEQYF.

The sample holds a few counts of this clone. A clone one base away is much larger, so this may be a read error. This sample includes further DNA sequences coding for the same CDR3. The J gene is TRBJ2-2, the V gene TRBV5-1; TRBD1 matches 7 bases. CDR3 length equals 15 residues. The germline V gene has CDR1 SGHRS and CDR2 YFSETQ. With V trimmed by 7 bases and J by 1 base, 7 bases remained unmatched. In DNA form, the CDR3 reads TGCGCCAGCGGCCCCGGGACAGAGAACACCGGGGAGCTGTTTTTT. Its protein is CASGPGTENTGELFF. Combining the CDR3 with reference TRBV5-1 and TRBJ2-2 gives the whole variable domain KAGVTQTPRYLIKTRGQQVTLSCSPISGHRSVSWYQQTPGQGLQFLFEYFSETQRNKGNFPGRFSGRQFSNSRSEMNVSTLELGDSALYLCASGPGTENTGELFFGEGSRLTVL.

This clone was found a few times. This chain connects TRBV4-1 to TRBJ2-7; 12 nucleotides line up with TRBD1. V shed 0 bases, J shed 8 bases, and the junction held 5 bases outside the gene matches. Per the germline V gene, CDR1 is MGHRA and CDR2 is YSYEKL. The CDR3 consists of 15 residues. DNA of the CDR3: TGCGCCAGCAGCCAAGATTGGGGGACAGGGGGCAAGCAGTACTTC. It specifies CASSQDWGTGGKQYF.

This clone was observed at least ten times. This chain joins TRBV7-3 and TRBJ1-5, with a weak D call TRBD1 (5 bases). V lost 1 base and J 4 bases, leaving 8 bases between the germline ends. This CDR3 region has 14 residues. The germline V gene encodes CDR1 SGHTA and CDR2 FQGTGA. The CDR3 spells CASSLNGANQPQHF. The DNA of the CDR3 is TGTGCCAGCAGCTTAAACGGGGCTAATCAGCCCCAGCATTTT. Looking up the rest from reference TRBV7-3 and TRBJ1-5 gives the full variable domain: GAGVSQTPSNKVTEKGKYVELRCDPISGHTALYWYRQSLGQGPEFLIYFQGTGAADDSGLPNDRFFAVRPEGSVSTLKIQRTERGDSAVYLCASSLNGANQPQHFGDGTRLSIL.

The chain combines TRBV21-1 with TRBJ2-7; the D call of TRBD2 is as the table states it, not checked on the DNA. TRBV21-1 corresponds to a pseudogene. The CDR3 runs 16 residues. The CDR3 protein is CASSRNLAGVAHEQYF. Written as DNA, the CDR3 is TGTGCCAGCAGCAGAAACCTAGCGGGAGTGGCTCACGAGCAGTACTTC.

This chain links TRBV5-6 with TRBJ2-5, with 7 bases aligning to TRBD1. With 5 bases clipped from V and 4 bases from J, the junction kept 8 bases outside the gene matches. CDR3 length: 14 residues. The germline V gene has CDR1 SGHDT and CDR2 YYEEEE. The CDR3 reads CASSRQGAPETQYF. As DNA, the CDR3 is TGTGCCAGCAGTCGACAGGGAGCCCCAGAGACCCAGTACTTC.